This T cell receptor (beta chain) was recorded in a study of shared clonotypes between healthy human individuals (dated by TCRdb to the early 2020s). As for the study more broadly: The cohort comprised two women and three men aged 18 to 49 years. Per donor, three plates each were used for CD4 naive and CD4 memory, two for CD8 naive, and one for CD8 memory. The study deeply sequenced blood TCR repertoires of five healthy adults to estimate repertoire size and the extent of clonotype sharing between individuals. To increase sequencing depth and limit assay-specific biases, TCR repertoire library preparation and sequencing were carried out by different laboratories using diverse techniques. Between about 0.9 and 8.9 billion PBMCs per donor were obtained by leukapheresis.

Broad study findings and their caveats: Sampling was limited to blood, and TCR repertoires in tissue likely differ from TCR repertoires in blood. Sharing across several donors was observed for 5% to 6.5% of naive CD4, 3.5% of naive CD8, 2% to 2.5% of memory CD4, and about 0.39% of memory CD8 clonotypes. Rarefaction of sorted-subset datasets indicated incomplete sequencing despite the large sequencing depth. Because the study included only a small number of donors, the genetic and exposure-history diversity represented was limited. Pairwise subsampling indicated that sequencing depth was expected to affect the degree of clonotype sharing among donors. Estimated clonotype richness was generally larger for naive than for memory subsets. Higher generation probabilities were observed for clonotypes shared by all four sorted-subset donors than for non-shared clonotypes.

CD8 naive samples consisted of CD45RO-negative cells that were positively selected for CCR7, yielding a CD45RA+CCR7+ population without TemRA cells. The donors were healthy, HIV-negative adults with no recently reported acute infections or vaccinations. Every donor was a Caucasian adult residing in Nashville, Tennessee, USA. After blood collection by leukapheresis, PBMCs were isolated using Ficoll-Histopaque density gradient centrifugation and then cryopreserved in the vapor phase of liquid nitrogen. Analytical flow cytometry was used to check the purity and quantity of each magnetically sorted T cell population. Each sorted fraction had its genomic DNA isolated and then quantified by UV absorbance on a Nanodrop 2000c. TCR CDR3 regions were amplified from genomic DNA by multiplex PCR using the deep immunoSEQ assay. Genomic DNA extracted from each cell subset was distributed evenly over all wells of several immunoSEQ 96-well plates, and each plate served as one replicate. For sorted subsets, around 0.2 ug of genomic DNA, equivalent to 25,000 to 30,000 T cell genomes, went into each replicate PCR. Purified libraries were measured with a Qubit 3.0 fluorometer, size-checked on a Bioanalyzer 2100, and measured again with the KAPA Library Quantification kit. Each immunoSEQ 96-well plate was sequenced on its own single-read 150-cycle Illumina NextSeq 550 flow cell. As for the authors' bioinformatics: Because the immunoSEQ output held only junctional sequences and lacked quality scores, the filtering could not match the filtering applied to full-length reads. To assign V/J genes and CDR3, sequences were annotated against IMGT germline references using PyIR, a Python wrapper for IgBLAST v1.9. Reads with weak V/J assignments (E-value above 1e-6), missing CDR3, stop codons, out-of-frame junctions, or ambiguous translated residues were removed. V3J clonotypes were defined as sequences sharing the same inferred V gene, J gene, and CDR3 amino acid sequence. Percentage overlap between repertoires was computed as shared unique clonotypes divided by the size of the smaller repertoire. Three approaches were used to assess repertoire richness: RTK rarefaction, the Chao1 estimator, and Recon v2.1 estimates of unobserved clonotypes. OLGA was used to compute generation probabilities for all TCRbeta clonotypes that the gDNA method yielded from four donors. Entries here come from immuneACCESS through TCRdb and include only in-frame sequences with V and J called. Some clones fail to appear in such tables; in the studies checked, an unresolved V gene covers under half of the shortfall, and the cause of the remainder is unknown. That table gives V, J and clone size, and the DNA gave D and trimming. The sample yields roughly 2 million clones; about 95% were counted once. The top ten clonotypes cover roughly 1% of the sample.

The germline V gene gives CDR1 as MGHRA and CDR2 as YSYEKL. Measured from the cysteine to the phenylalanine, the CDR3 is 16 residues long. Just the 48-base CDR3 DNA is kept, in frame starting at base 1. Unmatched junction bases come to 7, with V trimmed by 1 base and J by 4 bases. A single count supports this clone. The clone's antigen remains unknown. It has no much larger one-base neighbor in the sample; base qualities were not kept. Sequenced input: naive CD8+ T cells sorted from blood. What this sample's cell subset or site label stands for: CD45RA+CCR7+. The sequence was obtained from a man in his late teens or twenties in good health. This receptor chain uses TRBV4-1 and TRBJ1-2; TRBD1 matches 9 bases in the middle. The CDR3 region has the sequence CASSQAPTTGGYGYTF. The DNA reads as follows: TGCGCCAGCAGCCAAGCCCCCACGACAGGGGGCTATGGCTACACCTTC.